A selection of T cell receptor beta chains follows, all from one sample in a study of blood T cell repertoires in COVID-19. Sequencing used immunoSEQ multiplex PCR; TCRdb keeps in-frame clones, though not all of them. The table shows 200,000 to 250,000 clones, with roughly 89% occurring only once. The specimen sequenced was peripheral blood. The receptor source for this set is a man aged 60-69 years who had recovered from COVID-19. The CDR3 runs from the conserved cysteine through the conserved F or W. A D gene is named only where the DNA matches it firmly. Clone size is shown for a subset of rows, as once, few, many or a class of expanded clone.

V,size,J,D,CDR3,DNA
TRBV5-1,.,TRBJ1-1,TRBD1,CASSLEGGRRLETEAFF,TGCGCCAGCAGCTTGGAAGGGGGCCGGAGGCTGGAGACTGAAGCTTTCTTT
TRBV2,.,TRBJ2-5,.,CASRSDYQETQYF,TGTGCCAGCAGGAGTGACTACCAAGAGACCCAGTACTTC
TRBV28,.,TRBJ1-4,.,CASNSANEKLFF,TGTGCCAGCAACTCTGCTAATGAAAAACTGTTTTTT
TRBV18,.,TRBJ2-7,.,CASSKQETYEQYF,TGTGCCAGCTCAAAACAGGAGACCTACGAGCAGTACTTC
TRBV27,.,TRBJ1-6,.,CASSTLGTRYNSPLHF,TGTGCCAGCAGCACGCTTGGGACACGCTATAATTCACCCCTCCACTTT
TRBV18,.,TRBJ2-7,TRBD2,CASSPATSGYEQYF,TGTGCCAGCTCACCGGCTACTAGCGGGTACGAGCAGTACTTC
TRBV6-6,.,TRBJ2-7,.,CASSPYYEQYF,TGTGCCAGCAGCCCCTACTACGAGCAGTACTTC
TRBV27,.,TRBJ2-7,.,CASRKGGGGEQYF,TGTGCCAGCAGAAAAGGGGGCGGAGGGGAGCAGTACTTC
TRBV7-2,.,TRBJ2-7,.,CASSPYERRDYEQYF,TGTGCCAGCAGCCCATATGAGAGGCGGGATTACGAGCAGTACTTC
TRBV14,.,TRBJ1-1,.,CASSPKWGARGDTEAFF,TGTGCCAGCAGCCCTAAATGGGGGGCGCGGGGGGACACTGAAGCTTTCTTT
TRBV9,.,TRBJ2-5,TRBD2,CASSVGTSGGGETQYF,TGTGCCAGCAGCGTAGGAACTAGCGGGGGTGGGGAGACCCAGTACTTC
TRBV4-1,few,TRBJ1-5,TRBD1,CASSQVRGNSNQPQHF,TGCGCCAGCAGCCAGGTCAGGGGGAACAGCAATCAGCCCCAGCATTTT
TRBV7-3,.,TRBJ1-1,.,CASSAGRNTEAFF,TGTGCCAGCAGCGCCGGGAGGAACACTGAAGCTTTCTTT
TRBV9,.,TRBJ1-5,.,CASSVGREGDQPQHF,TGTGCCAGCAGCGTAGGCAGGGAGGGAGATCAGCCCCAGCATTTT
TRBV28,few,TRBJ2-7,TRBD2,CATLPGTSRYEQYF,TGTGCCACCCTGCCCGGGACTAGCCGCTACGAGCAGTACTTC
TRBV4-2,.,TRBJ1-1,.,CASGEGSNTEAFF,TGTGCCAGTGGGGAGGGCTCGAACACTGAAGCTTTCTTT
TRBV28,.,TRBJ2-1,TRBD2,CASLGDYTYEQFF,TGTGCCAGCTTGGGGGACTATACGTATGAGCAGTTCTTC
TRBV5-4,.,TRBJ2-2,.,CASSPAGGKNTGELFF,TGTGCCAGCAGCCCGGCCGGGGGAAAAAACACCGGGGAGCTGTTTTTT
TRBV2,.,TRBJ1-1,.,CASIGAAEAFF,TGTGCCAGCATAGGGGCCGCTGAAGCTTTCTTT
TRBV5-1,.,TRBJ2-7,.,CASSPPRGSSYEQYF,TGCGCCAGCAGTCCTCCCCGGGGGTCCTCCTACGAGCAGTACTTC
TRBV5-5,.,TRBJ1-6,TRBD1,CASSLRGGWSYNSPLHF,TGTGCCAGCAGCTTGAGAGGGGGCTGGTCCTATAATTCACCCCTCCACTTT
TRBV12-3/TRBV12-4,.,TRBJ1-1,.,CASKQDGEAFF,TGTGCCAGCAAACAGGACGGCGAAGCTTTCTTT
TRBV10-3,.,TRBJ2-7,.,CATRGTAEQYF,TGTGCCACAAGGGGTACTGCCGAGCAGTACTTC
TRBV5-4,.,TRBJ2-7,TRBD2,CASSVSGASSYEQYF,TGTGCCAGCAGCGTTAGCGGGGCTAGCTCCTACGAGCAGTACTTC
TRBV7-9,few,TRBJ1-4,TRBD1,CASSLRQGGEKLFF,TGTGCCAGCAGCTTACGACAGGGGGGAGAAAAACTGTTTTTT
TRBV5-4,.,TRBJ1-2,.,CASSMVGFGYTF,TGTGCCAGCAGCATGGTGGGCTTTGGCTACACCTTC
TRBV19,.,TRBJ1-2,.,CASSISQGGGYGYTF,TGTGCCAGTAGTATCTCCCAGGGAGGGGGCTATGGCTACACCTTC
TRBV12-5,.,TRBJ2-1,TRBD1,CASGPGTGYNNEQFF,TGTGCTAGTGGTCCGGGGACAGGGTATAACAATGAGCAGTTCTTC
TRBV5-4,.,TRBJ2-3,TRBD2,CASTLAGGPSTDTQYF,TGTGCCAGCACCTTAGCGGGGGGGCCAAGCACAGATACGCAGTATTTT
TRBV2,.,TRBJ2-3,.,CASSKRQGTTDTQYF,TGTGCCAGCTCCAAAAGGCAGGGAACCACAGATACGCAGTATTTT
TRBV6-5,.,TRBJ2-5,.,CASSYGAGSETQYF,TGTGCCAGCAGTTACGGGGCGGGGTCAGAGACCCAGTACTTC
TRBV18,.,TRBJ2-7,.,CASHQGYEQYF,TGTGCCAGCCACCAGGGTTACGAGCAGTACTTC
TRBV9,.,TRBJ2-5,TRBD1,CASSVGTGEETQYF,TGTGCCAGCAGCGTAGGGACAGGCGAAGAGACCCAGTACTTC
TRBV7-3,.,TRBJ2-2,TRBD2,CASSLVGGRNTGELFF,TGTGCCAGCAGCCTGGTAGGCGGGAGGAACACCGGGGAGCTGTTTTTT
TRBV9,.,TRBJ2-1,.,CASSVGLVVSNEQFF,TGTGCCAGCAGCGTAGGACTAGTTGTGTCCAATGAGCAGTTCTTC
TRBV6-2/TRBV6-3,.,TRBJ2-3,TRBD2,CASSTGTSGRLDTQYF,TGTGCCAGCAGTACCGGGACTAGCGGGAGATTAGATACGCAGTATTTT
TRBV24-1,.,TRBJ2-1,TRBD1,CATSDLGTDLKDEQFF,TGTGCCACCAGTGATTTAGGGACAGACCTCAAGGATGAGCAGTTCTTC
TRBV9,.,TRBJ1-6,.,CASRGSPSQPLHF,TGTGCCAGCCGGGGGAGCCCCAGCCAACCCCTCCACTTT
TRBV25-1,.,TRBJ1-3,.,CASNGPPGGTIYF,TGTGCCAGCAATGGACCCCCCGGGGGCACCATATATTTT